This is a list of T cell receptor beta chains from one sample in a study of ipilimumab plus nivolumab after autologous stem cell transplantation. Some clones are missing from TCRdb's copy, which holds only in-frame ones; the method was immunoSEQ multiplex PCR. The table includes tens of thousands of clones, 65% to 85% detected once. The sequencing here drew on PBMCs, taken in a trial of ipilimumab plus nivolumab as post-transplant consolidation. Receptors were obtained from a male donor with diffuse large B-cell lymphoma. Each CDR3 is given without its conserved first and last residue. Fields, in order: J gene, CDR3 length, V gene, CDR3 protein.

j_gene: TRBJ1-2
len: 15
v_gene: TRBV30
CDR3aa: AWSTGFGTAARYGYT

j_gene: TRBJ2-2
len: 12
v_gene: TRBV6-1
CDR3aa: ASNPFEANGELF

j_gene: TRBJ2-1
len: 11
v_gene: TRBV2
CDR3aa: ASKSRTYNEQF

j_gene: TRBJ2-1
len: 12
v_gene: TRBV6-5
CDR3aa: ARTTSNDYNEQF

j_gene: TRBJ1-4
len: 16
v_gene: TRBV19
CDR3aa: ASSDRGQIGRTNEKLF

j_gene: TRBJ2-1
len: 11
v_gene: TRBV5-6
CDR3aa: ASSLGLAGGFF

j_gene: TRBJ1-5
len: 10
v_gene: TRBV7-8
CDR3aa: ASSPSSLPQH

j_gene: TRBJ2-3
len: 13
v_gene: TRBV5-1
CDR3aa: ASSLGTIQEDTQY

j_gene: TRBJ1-2
len: 14
v_gene: TRBV4-3
CDR3aa: ASSQDWGTGGYGYT

j_gene: TRBJ1-5
len: 14
v_gene: TRBV7-8
CDR3aa: ASSAAPGQGNQPQH

j_gene: TRBJ1-5
len: 12
v_gene: TRBV21-1
CDR3aa: ASSTYRGGQPQH

j_gene: TRBJ2-3
len: 10
v_gene: TRBV7-2
CDR3aa: ASSSHTDTQY

j_gene: TRBJ2-3
len: 17
v_gene: TRBV21-1
CDR3aa: ASSKEGLAGVSSTDTQY

j_gene: TRBJ1-1
len: 13
v_gene: TRBV19
CDR3aa: ASSTGSLMNTEAF

j_gene: TRBJ1-1
len: 12
v_gene: TRBV5-1
CDR3aa: ASSWGQGNIEAF